This T cell receptor beta chain was identified during a study of blood T cell repertoires in COVID-19. Whole-study context: The United States, Italy and Spain supplied acute and convalescent COVID-19 samples. PBMCs, B-cell-depleted T cells, or T cells were the source of the cDNA or gDNA that made up the material.

Per the authors' pipeline: Nucleated cell number was recorded as an estimate derived from reference gene primer amplification. Libraries were prepared by immunoSEQ multiplex PCR; TCRdb keeps only in-frame clonotypes and omits some of them. V, J and clone size reflect that table, while D and trimming were determined from the DNA. Of roughly 200,000 clones listed, approximately 81% are singletons. In germline, CDR1 is MNHEY, CDR2 SMNVEV (reference sequence). The CDR3 runs 16 residues. The V and J ends lost 8 bases and 8 bases, in that order; junction bases with no gene match: 15. Enrolment of Seattle patients took place during active infection, and they were followed longitudinally.

The sample comprised peripheral blood. The receptor was derived from a person aged 70 to 79 with COVID-19, enrolled during active disease. The chain carries TRBV27 and TRBJ1-4; 9 bases line up with TRBD1. CDR3 DNA: TGTGCCAGCTGCCGAGGGAGGGGGACAGGGTACGAAAAACTGTTTTTT. The encoded protein is CASCRGRGTGYEKLFF.